What follows is one TCR beta chain and its context. Its antigen is as yet unknown. The germline V gene has CDR1 MDHEN and CDR2 SYDVKM. V gave up 10 bases and J gave up 6 bases, with 8 bases separating them. The CDR3 consists of 10 residues. Peripheral blood from each donor was collected in a volume of 9.5 to 10 milliliters. With a J-beta primer mix and a sample-barcoded 5' primer, a second PCR ran roughly 6 to 12 cycles. A 12-random-nucleotide template-switch adaptor tagged each cDNA molecule. TCRdb fed the 5' RACE reads into MiXCR, producing one record per CDR3 protein. The sample lists more than 800,000 distinct CDR3 sequences, 35% to 50% occurring once. These data originate in a study of blood T cells in healthy people across ages. Overall study findings and caveats: A roughly linear age-dependent decrease characterized TCR beta diversity per million T cells.

The chain employs TRBV28 and TRBJ2-3, with D hard to call. The sequence derives from a woman aged 55-69 years in good health. Sequences were obtained from blood. This chain's CDR3 is CATQEDTQYF. The CDR3 DNA is TGTGCCACCCAGGAGGATACGCAGTATTTT.